These 27 T cell receptor beta chains came from one sample sequenced in a study of T cell responses to AZD1222 COVID-19 vaccine. The protocol was immunoSEQ multiplex PCR, while the TCRdb copy is restricted to in-frame clones and leaves out a portion. Of about 150,000 clones listed, approximately 93% are singletons. The sequences come from peripheral blood, collected 28 days after the second AZD1222 dose. All receptors derive from an adult who received the AZD1222 COVID-19 vaccine.

Remarks on this clone: Since the CDR3 does not end with the conserved phenylalanine or tryptophan, this likely comes from a read error. Because the CDR3's place on the DNA is in doubt, the DNA is left out and the CDR3 is given as listed by TCRdb. The chain recombines TRBV4-1 with TRBJ2-7; the table's D call TRBD1 went unverified against the DNA. Germline lookup yields CDR1 MGHRA and CDR2 YSYEKL. 9 amino acids form the CDR3, both terminal residues included. The CDR3 loop is CASSPPQGL.

V and J are TRBV29-1 and TRBJ1-2; a weak D match, TRBD1 (5 bases). The CDR3 has 13 amino acids. In germline, CDR1 is SQVTM, CDR2 ANQGSEA. Trimming took off 1 base at V and 4 bases at J, with 10 bases between the two ends. Here the CDR3 DNA reads TGCAGCGTTGAAGCGGACATCCCCTATGGCTACACCTTC. Residues: CSVEADIPYGYTF.

This rearrangement joins TRBV5-4 to TRBJ2-6; possible D gene TRBD2, 6 bases. The CDR3 totals 15 residues. V shed 3 bases and J shed 0 bases, with 7 bases lying between them. Germline loops: CDR1 SGHNT, CDR2 YYREEE (reference sequence). The CDR3 spells CASSSGGSGANVLTF. CDR3 DNA sequence: TGTGCCAGCAGCTCCGGGGGCTCTGGGGCCAACGTCCTGACTTTC.

The chain employs TRBV19 and TRBJ2-7; TRBD1 might be the D (6 bases). Per the germline V gene, CDR1 is LNHDA and CDR2 is SQIVND (reference sequence). The CDR3 spans 15 residues. V lost 3 bases to trimming and J lost 3 bases, with 15 bases between them. This chain's CDR3 is CASSISTGSYYEQYF. CDR3 DNA: TGTGCCAGTAGTATTTCGACAGGCTCCTACTACGAGCAGTACTTC. The variable domain in full, completed from reference TRBV19 and TRBJ2-7, reads DGGITQSPKYLFRKEGQNVTLSCEQNLNHDAMYWYRQDPGQGLRLIYYSQIVNDFQKGDIAEGYSVSREKKESFPLTVTSAQKNPTAFYLCASSISTGSYYEQYFGPGTRLTVT.

The V and J genes are TRBV15 and TRBJ1-1; D may be TRBD1 (5 bases). The germline V and J ends were trimmed by 1 base and 1 base, with 16 bases remaining between them. CDR3 size: 17 residues. Germline V CDR1 and CDR2: LNHNV, YYDKDF (reference sequence). CDR3 in DNA: TGTGCCACCAGCAGAGGGGGAGCGGGACTTACGAACACTGAAGCTTTCTTT. Translating gives CATSRGGAGLTNTEAFF.

The chain couples TRBV3-1 (or the pseudogene TRBV3-2) to TRBJ1-4; D is undetermined. The CDR3 has 14 amino acids. Between the trimmed V and J ends, which lost 2 bases and 3 bases, there was a span of 7 bases. Germline V gene data show CDR1 as LGHDT and CDR2 as YNNKEL (reference sequence). CDR3 sequence reads: CASSQRLANEKLFF. In DNA form, the CDR3 reads TGTGCCAGCAGCCAAAGGCTGGCTAATGAAAAACTGTTTTTT.

The sample holds one count of this clone. J is TRBJ2-7 and V is TRBV28; 7 bases align to TRBD1. V was clipped by 6 bases and J by 2 bases; unmatched bases: 7. The germline V gene encodes CDR1 MDHEN and CDR2 SYDVKM. The CDR3 extends over 14 amino acids. As DNA, the CDR3 is TGTGCCAGCAGGACACCGGGACAGACCTACGAGCAGTACTTC. Its protein product is CASRTPGQTYEQYF. Full variable domain (outside the CDR3, taken from reference TRBV28 and TRBJ2-7): DVKVTQSSRYLVKRTGEKVFLECVQDMDHENMFWYRQDPGLGLRLIYFSYDVKMKEKGDIPEGYSVSREKKERFSLILESASTNQTSMYLCASRTPGQTYEQYFGPGTRLTVT.

This rearrangement joins TRBV24-1 to TRBJ2-3; possible D gene TRBD1, 6 bases. Per the germline V gene, CDR1 is KGHDR and CDR2 is SFDVKD. The CDR3 length is 16 residues. Deletions cut 0 bases from V and 4 bases from J, with 13 bases between. The CDR3 spells CATSDLQVRGPDTQYF. As DNA, the CDR3 is TGTGCCACCAGTGATTTGCAGGTCAGGGGACCAGATACGCAGTATTTT.

The CDR3 coding sequence is TGTGCCAGCAGCGCCTCCGGTGACTACACCTTC. It specifies CASSASGDYTF. This chain uses TRBV11-2 with TRBJ1-2, with D uncertain. Trimming shortened V by 5 bases and J by 10 bases, and 11 bases separated the two germline ends. CDR3 length: 11 residues. Per the germline V gene, CDR1 is SGHAT and CDR2 is FQNNGV.

The chain couples TRBV9 to TRBJ2-7, with D perhaps TRBD2 (6 bases). CDR3 length equals 15 residues. CDR1 is SGDLS and CDR2 is YYNGEE in the germline V gene. V was pared by 0 bases and J by 4 bases, with 14 bases between. This CDR3 is CASSVGDSGIYEQYF. The DNA of the CDR3 is TGTGCCAGCAGCGTAGGGGATAGCGGAATATACGAGCAGTACTTC.

The rearrangement links TRBV4-1 to TRBJ2-6, with D perhaps TRBD1 or TRBD2 (5 bases each). The germline gives CDR1 MGHRA, CDR2 YSYEKL. Deletions cut 3 bases from V and 2 bases from J, with 17 bases between. CDR3 length: 18 amino acids. The CDR3 sequence: CASSHPLVGGTGANVLTF. CDR3 nucleotide sequence: TGCGCCAGCAGCCATCCCCTGGTTGGGGGAACTGGGGCCAACGTCCTGACTTTC.

The J gene is TRBJ2-5, the V gene TRBV18; D is unresolved. CDR3 length: 14 amino acids. V lost 2 bases to trimming and J lost 2 bases, with 9 bases between them. CDR1 KGHSH and CDR2 LQKENI come from the germline V gene. Written as DNA, the CDR3 is TGTGCCAGCTCACCATTTTACGGTCAAGAGACCCAGTACTTC. Its protein product is CASSPFYGQETQYF.

The V gene is TRBV9, the J gene TRBJ2-2; possibly TRBD1 for D (5 bases). The germline V gene has CDR1 SGDLS and CDR2 YYNGEE. CDR3 length equals 16 residues. The V gene lost 0 bases and the J gene lost 5 bases, with 14 bases spanning the gap. CDR3 in DNA: TGTGCCAGCAGCGTAGTTTCAGGGTATAGGACCGGGGAGCTGTTTTTT. It yields the protein CASSVVSGYRTGELFF. The full variable domain, completed using reference TRBV9 and TRBJ2-2, is DSGVTQTPKHLITATGQRVTLRCSPRSGDLSVYWYQQSLDQGLQFLIQYYNGEERAKGNILERFSAQQFPDLHSELNLSSLELGDSALYFCASSVVSGYRTGELFFGEGSRLTVL.

The chain couples TRBV18 to TRBJ2-3; D possibly corresponds to TRBD1 (6 bases). Per germline, CDR1 KGHSH and CDR2 LQKENI. Trimming shortened V by 1 base and J by 0 bases, and 17 bases separated the two germline ends. The CDR3 loop spans 18 amino acids. The CDR3 reads CASSPLSTGLASTDTQYF. The CDR3 DNA sequence: TGTGCCAGCTCACCACTTTCGACAGGCTTAGCTAGCACAGATACGCAGTATTTT.

The CDR3 nucleotides are TGTGCCAGCAGTTACTCTACAGGGGGTGGCTACACCTTC. It specifies CASSYSTGGGYTF. The rearrangement links TRBV6-5 to TRBJ1-2; TRBD1 aligns across 8 bases. CDR3 length: 13 residues. V was pared by 0 bases and J by 7 bases, with 1 base of the junction left unmatched. Germline CDR1 MNHEY, CDR2 SVGAGI.

Written as DNA, the CDR3 is TGTGCCAGCAGCCAAGATGGGCCAGCCGGGGAGACCCAGTACTTC. Protein sequence: CASSQDGPAGETQYF. The rearrangement uses TRBV4-2 and TRBJ2-5; D gene uncertain. Per germline, CDR1 LGHNA and CDR2 YNFKEQ. V lost 0 bases, J lost 5 bases, and 13 bases lay in between. The CDR3 runs to 15 residues.

A word on this clone: The sample contains more than one DNA sequence encoding this CDR3. This chain uses TRBV28 with TRBJ1-2; D perhaps matches TRBD1 (6 bases). Trimming pared 2 bases from V and 4 bases from J, leaving 11 bases between. CDR1 MDHEN and CDR2 SYDVKM come from the germline V gene. The CDR3 is 14 residues long. The CDR3 loop is CASSLPGQFYGYTF. The CDR3 nucleotides read TGTGCCAGCAGTTTACCTGGACAGTTCTATGGCTACACCTTC.

The chain carries TRBV5-4 and TRBJ1-1; D unresolved. Trimming took 0 bases from V and 4 from J, leaving 13 bases between them. This CDR3 is built from 15 residues. Germline V gene sequence: CDR1 SGHNT, CDR2 YYREEE (reference sequence). The CDR3 sequence: CASSLGSTKATEAFF. The CDR3 DNA follows: TGTGCCAGCAGCTTGGGATCAACGAAAGCCACTGAAGCTTTCTTT.

The rearrangement uses TRBV7-2 and TRBJ1-1; D unclear. Germline V CDR1 and CDR2: SGHTA, FQGNSA. The CDR3 length is 13 residues. Trimming cost V 5 bases and J 4 bases, with 11 bases left between them. The CDR3 region has the DNA TGTGCCAGCAGCCAACAGAAGTCCACTGAAGCTTTCTTT. Its translation is CASSQQKSTEAFF.

The chain uses TRBV18 and TRBJ2-7; no firm D call. This CDR3 region has 14 residues. Trimming removed 2 bases at V and 0 bases at J, with 8 bases between. Germline assignment: CDR1 KGHSH and CDR2 LQKENI. The CDR3 region has the DNA TGTGCCAGCTCACCAAAGGATTCCTCCTACGAGCAGTACTTC. This translates into CASSPKDSSYEQYF.

The chain carries TRBV7-8 and TRBJ2-5, with 13 bases lining up with TRBD2. The germline V gene encodes CDR1 SGHVS and CDR2 FQNEAQ. The J segment lost 5 bases and the V segment lost 5 bases, leaving 14 bases of the junction unmatched. The CDR3 runs 18 residues. The CDR3 loop reads CASSRGTSGVLRSETQYF. The CDR3 DNA reads as TGTGCCAGCAGCCGAGGGACTAGCGGGGTACTCCGGAGTGAGACCCAGTACTTC.

The chain joins TRBV29-1 to TRBJ2-1, with TRBD1 as a possible D gene (6 bases). The CDR3 runs to 12 residues. Germline V lookup: CDR1 SQVTM, CDR2 ANQGSEA. Trimming removed 5 bases at V and 8 bases at J, with 13 bases between. The CDR3 bases are TGCAGCGTTAGACCTGGGGGCGATGAGCAGTTCTTC. Its protein is CSVRPGGDEQFF.

The chain recombines TRBV7-9 with TRBJ2-2; D not resolved. Germline lookup yields CDR1 SEHNR and CDR2 FQNEAQ (reference sequence). The CDR3 contains 14 residues. The ends were cut back, 3 bases at V and 1 base at J, with 6 bases in the middle. This CDR3 is CASSFGQNTGELFF. The CDR3 DNA reads as TGTGCCAGCAGCTTCGGGCAGAACACCGGGGAGCTGTTTTTT.

This rearrangement joins TRBV3-1 (or the pseudogene TRBV3-2) to TRBJ1-4; no definite D call. The CDR3 contains 14 residues. The V gene lost 5 bases and the J gene lost 7 bases, with 14 bases spanning the gap. Germline CDR1 reads LGHDT; CDR2 reads YNNKEL (reference sequence). CDR3 sequence: CASSSPGLAEKLFF. The CDR3 DNA reads TGTGCCAGCAGCTCCCCTGGGCTAGCTGAAAAACTGTTTTTT.

The V and J genes are TRBV19 and TRBJ1-6; TRBD1 might be the D (5 bases). The CDR3 has 16 amino acids. Germline V gene sequence: CDR1 LNHDA, CDR2 SQIVND (reference sequence). V was shortened by 5 bases and J by 6 bases, with 17 bases between the two germline ends. The CDR3 DNA is TGTGCCAGTAGTGCAGCCTCCGGGACCCCTAATTCACCCCTCCACTTT. Its protein product is CASSAASGTPNSPLHF. Full variable domain (missing parts from reference TRBV19 and TRBJ1-6): DGGITQSPKYLFRKEGQNVTLSCEQNLNHDAMYWYRQDPGQGLRLIYYSQIVNDFQKGDIAEGYSVSREKKESFPLTVTSAQKNPTAFYLCASSAASGTPNSPLHFGNGTRLTVT.

The V call is TRBV9, the J call TRBJ1-6, with TRBD1 as a possible D gene (5 bases). The CDR3 runs 16 residues. Germline V gene sequence: CDR1 SGDLS, CDR2 YYNGEE. Trimming stripped 0 bases from V and 4 bases from J, with 11 bases between. CDR3 sequence: CASSVAGGGYNSPLHF. The CDR3 nucleotides read TGTGCCAGCAGCGTAGCCGGGGGAGGTTATAATTCACCCCTCCACTTT.

The chain uses TRBV5-4 and TRBJ2-7; TRBD1 matches 11 bases. The germline V gene encodes CDR1 SGHNT and CDR2 YYREEE (reference sequence). CDR3 length: 16 residues. The V gene end was trimmed by 4 bases and the J gene end by 3 bases; junction bases not matched to a gene: 9. CDR3 sequence reads: CASSPLAGTGGYEQYF. CDR3 nucleotides: TGTGCCAGCAGCCCATTGGCCGGGACAGGGGGCTACGAGCAGTACTTC.